Described below is a single T cell receptor beta chain sequence and its context. This clonotype was counted at least ten times. Its antigen has not been determined. No much larger clonotype is one base removed from it; base qualities were not supplied. This beta chain came through as a stray read in a library set up for alpha chains, and its size says little. Preparation of the library involved 5' RACE. Data came from a NextSeq 500. To allow correction of PCR and sequencing errors, the TCR library protocol tagged every TCR cDNA molecule with a unique molecular identifier. On the authors' methods: TCR identification, UMI-based error correction and CDR3 extraction were all carried out with Decombinator tools. Expanded TCRs were defined as those above a frequency of 2 per 1,000, corresponding to the top 1% of the tumor frequency distribution. Expanded tumor TCRs were classed as regional if statistically deemed absent (corrected P<0.05) from at least one tumor region, otherwise ubiquitous. Each repertoire was subsampled 100 times to 5,000 TCRs, after which Renyi diversity was computed with the R vegan package. CDR3 similarity networks were constructed using string-kernel similarity of amino acid triplets, with links drawn between CDR3s whose pairwise similarity was above 0.82. TCRdb trimmed public reads at Q25 via fastp, called clones via MiXCR and kept in-frame beta chains. Merged by CDR3 protein, the rows form single entries marked with the most common genes and DNA. TCRdb's processing, not the study's, gives the V and J calls here. The sample table shows 9,800 or so distinct CDR3 sequences, and 6% to 6.5% are seen once. Around 10% of the sample belongs to the ten largest clones.

The data stem from a study of spatial heterogeneity in lung cancer (dated by TCRdb to about 2019). Regarding the complete study: More beta-chain than alpha-chain transcripts were consistently detected, likely reflecting higher beta-chain transcript abundance. Nonsynonymous mutation counts, determined by whole-exome sequencing of tumor tissue, were related to features of the TCR repertoire. At surgery, over 200 tumor regions, around 64 matched nontumor lung samples and about 56 PBMC samples were TCR-sequenced for both alpha and beta chains. In the raw uncorrected reads, each unique combination of TCR and UMI appeared on average more than ten times. In tumor regions, TCR transcript counts showed a strong correlation with a T cell transcriptional module score derived from matched bulk RNA-seq. In non-small cell lung cancer, the study made a quantitative comparison of TCR alpha and beta repertoires among multiple tumor regions, matched nontumor lung and blood.

Overall study results and their limits: The count of ubiquitous expanded TCRs correlated with the count of ubiquitous nonsynonymous mutations, and the count of regional expanded TCRs correlated with the count of regional nonsynonymous mutations. The tumor nonsynonymous mutation count correlated with the number of expanded alpha and beta TCRs within the tumor. Additional single-cell paired TCR alpha and beta sequencing was considered necessary to confirm, at a functional level, the hypothesis that regional TCRs recognize regional mutations. TCR-seq coverage of tumor T cells was estimated to be only roughly 7% for alpha chains and 11% to 15% for beta chains.

In the paper's terms, the time point label means: sample taken at primary tumor resection. Donors were some 78 patients with early-stage, untreated non-small cell lung cancer from the lung TRACERx cohort. Without any cell sorting, TCR sequencing was performed on whole RNA extracted either from tumor and nontumor lung tissue or from cryopreserved PBMC samples. A patient was chosen for TCR sequencing only when enough RNA was available from at least two tumor regions. Before selection, tumor and adjacent nontumor lung specimens were reviewed by a lung pathologist. This material consisted of lung tumor tissue, taken at surgery. This clonotype originated in a male donor with early-stage non-small cell lung cancer.

The bases are TGTGCCAGCAGCCACGGGGGAAAACTGTTTTTT. This sequence encodes CASSHGGKLFF. Recombination linked TRBV14 to TRBJ1-4; the best D guess is TRBD1, with 5 bases matching. V sheds 3 bases and J sheds 10 bases, leaving 6 bases between their ends. The CDR3 holds 11 amino acids from the cysteine to the phenylalanine. Only the CDR3 region is kept as DNA, spanning 33 bases read in frame from base 1. Looking up the germline V gene yields CDR1 SGHDN and CDR2 FVKESK.